This T cell receptor beta chain was observed in a study of T cells in Graves' hyperthyroidism and ophthalmopathy. TCR beta CDR3 regions were amplified from RNA. The primer set for the first-round RT-PCR of the TCR CDR3 was HTBI. TCRdb used MiXCR to reprocess the multiplex PCR reads, holding one entry per CDR3 protein. The sample has about 840,000 distinct CDR3 sequences; more than 30% are singletons. Investigators excluded patients with uncontrolled infection, other autoimmune disease, pregnancy or lactation. This clonotype occurred many times. This receptor was identified in a young man with Graves' hyperthyroidism. Sequenced: blood.

CDR3 nucleotide sequence: TGTGCCAGCAGTGAAGGAGTGGCTGGGACCTACGAGCAGTACTTC. Translation gives CASSEGVAGTYEQYF. The chain links TRBV2 to TRBJ2-7; the D is unclear. The germline V and J ends were trimmed by 1 base and 2 bases, with 12 bases remaining between them. The CDR3 totals 15 residues. Germline CDR1 and CDR2: SNHLY and FYNNEI.